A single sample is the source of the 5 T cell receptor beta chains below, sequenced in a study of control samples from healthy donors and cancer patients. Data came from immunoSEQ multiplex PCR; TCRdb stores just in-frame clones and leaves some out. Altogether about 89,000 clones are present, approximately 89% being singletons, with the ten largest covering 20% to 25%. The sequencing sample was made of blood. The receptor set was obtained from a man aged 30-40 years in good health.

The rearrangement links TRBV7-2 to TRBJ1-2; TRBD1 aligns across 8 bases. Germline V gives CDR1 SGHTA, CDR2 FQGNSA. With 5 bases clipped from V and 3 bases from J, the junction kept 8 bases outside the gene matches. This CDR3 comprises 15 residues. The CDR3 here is CASSLSGQGDYGYTF. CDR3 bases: TGTGCCAGCAGCCTTAGCGGACAGGGAGACTATGGCTACACCTTC. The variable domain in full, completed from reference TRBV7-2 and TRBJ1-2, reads GAGVSQSPSNKVTEKGKDVELRCDPISGHTALYWYRQSLGQGLEFLIYFQGNSAPDKSGLPSDRFSAERTGGSVSTLTIQRTQQEDSAVYLCASSLSGQGDYGYTFGSGTRLTVV.

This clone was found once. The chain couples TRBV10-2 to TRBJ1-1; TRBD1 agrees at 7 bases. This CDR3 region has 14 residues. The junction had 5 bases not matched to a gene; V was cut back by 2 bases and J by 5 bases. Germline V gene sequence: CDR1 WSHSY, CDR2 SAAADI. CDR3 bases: TGCGCCAGCAGTGAGCAGGGGGGGTGGACTGAAGCTTTCTTT. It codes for CASSEQGGWTEAFF.

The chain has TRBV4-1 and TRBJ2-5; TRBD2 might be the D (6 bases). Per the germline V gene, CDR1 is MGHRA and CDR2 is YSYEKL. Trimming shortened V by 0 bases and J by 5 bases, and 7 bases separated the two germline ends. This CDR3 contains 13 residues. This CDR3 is CASSQEAGETQYF. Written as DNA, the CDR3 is TGCGCCAGCAGCCAAGAGGCGGGGGAGACCCAGTACTTC.

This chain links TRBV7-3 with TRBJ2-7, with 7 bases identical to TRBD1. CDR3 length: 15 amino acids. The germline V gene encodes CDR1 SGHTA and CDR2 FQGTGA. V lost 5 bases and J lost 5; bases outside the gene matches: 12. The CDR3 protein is CASSGAPTGSHEQYF. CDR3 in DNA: TGTGCCAGCAGCGGGGCGCCGACAGGGTCCCACGAGCAGTACTTC.

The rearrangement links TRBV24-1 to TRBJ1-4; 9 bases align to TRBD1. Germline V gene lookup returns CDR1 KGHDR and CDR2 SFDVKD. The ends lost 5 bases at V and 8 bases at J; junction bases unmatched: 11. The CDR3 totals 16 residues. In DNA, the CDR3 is TGTGCCACCAGTGGGGGACCGACAGGGGGTCGGGAAAAACTGTTTTTT. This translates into CATSGGPTGGREKLFF.